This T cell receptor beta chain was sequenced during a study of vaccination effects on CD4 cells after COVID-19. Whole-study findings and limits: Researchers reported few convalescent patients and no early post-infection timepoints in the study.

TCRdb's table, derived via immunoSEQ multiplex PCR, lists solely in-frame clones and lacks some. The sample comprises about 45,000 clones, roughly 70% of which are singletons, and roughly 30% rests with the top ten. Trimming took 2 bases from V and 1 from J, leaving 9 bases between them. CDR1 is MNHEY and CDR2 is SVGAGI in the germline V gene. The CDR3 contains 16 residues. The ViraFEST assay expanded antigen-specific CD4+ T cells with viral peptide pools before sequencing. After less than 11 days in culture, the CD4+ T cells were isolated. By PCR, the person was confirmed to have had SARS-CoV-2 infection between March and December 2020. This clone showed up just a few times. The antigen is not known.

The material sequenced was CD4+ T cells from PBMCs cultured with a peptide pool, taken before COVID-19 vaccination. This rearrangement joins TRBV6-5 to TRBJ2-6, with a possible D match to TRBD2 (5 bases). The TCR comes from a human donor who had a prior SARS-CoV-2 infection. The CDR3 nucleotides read TGTGCCAGCAGTTACAGTTGGGAGTCTGGGGCCAACGTCCTGACTTTC. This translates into CASSYSWESGANVLTF.